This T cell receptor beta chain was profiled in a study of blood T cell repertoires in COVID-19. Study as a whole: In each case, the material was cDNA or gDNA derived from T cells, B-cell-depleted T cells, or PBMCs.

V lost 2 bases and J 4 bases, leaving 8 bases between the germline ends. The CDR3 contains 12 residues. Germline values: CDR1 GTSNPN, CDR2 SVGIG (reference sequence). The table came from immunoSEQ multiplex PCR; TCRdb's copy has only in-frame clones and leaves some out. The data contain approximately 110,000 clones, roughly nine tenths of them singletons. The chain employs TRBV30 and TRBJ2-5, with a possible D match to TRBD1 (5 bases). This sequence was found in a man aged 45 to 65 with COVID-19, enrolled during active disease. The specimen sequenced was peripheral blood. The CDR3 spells CAWSSRGETQYF. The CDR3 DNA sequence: TGTGCCTGGAGTTCAAGGGGAGAGACCCAGTACTTC.